Listed below are T cell receptor beta chains from one sample, sequenced in a study of early T cells in non-severe SARS-CoV-2 infection. TCRdb ran MiXCR on the 5' RACE reads and lists one entry per CDR3 protein. The sample has 65,000 to 85,000 distinct CDR3 sequences, 11% seen once. Sequencing was performed on whole blood. These receptors were taken from an adult who was a healthcare worker with PCR-confirmed SARS-CoV-2 infection or an uninfected control (not recorded which). The CDR3 runs from the conserved cysteine through the conserved F or W. D genes are given only for firm matches. Clone size is stated in some rows and not others, as once, few, many or a class when expanded.

V gene: TRBV30; J gene: TRBJ2-1; D gene: NA; clone size: few; CDR3 protein: CAWSPGVASYNEQFF; CDR3 DNA: TGTGCCTGGAGCCCTGGAGTAGCGTCCTACAATGAGCAGTTCTTC
V gene: TRBV29-1; J gene: TRBJ2-1; D gene: NA; clone size: many; CDR3 protein: CSVQIPRAYNEQFF; CDR3 DNA: TGCAGCGTGCAAATTCCAAGGGCCTACAATGAGCAGTTCTTC
V gene: TRBV9; J gene: TRBJ1-3; D gene: NA; clone size: few; CDR3 protein: CASSPGVVSGNTIYF; CDR3 DNA: TGTGCCAGCAGCCCCGGTGTAGTCTCTGGAAACACCATATATTTT
V gene: TRBV14; J gene: TRBJ2-3; D gene: TRBD2; clone size: many; CDR3 protein: CASSQVIGLAGGDTQYF; CDR3 DNA: TGTGCCAGCAGCCAAGTCATCGGACTAGCGGGAGGGGATACGCAGTATTTT
V gene: TRBV7-6; J gene: TRBJ2-5; D gene: NA; clone size: many; CDR3 protein: CASSFGTQKGKTQYF; CDR3 DNA: TGTGCCAGCAGCTTTGGGACCCAGAAGGGGAAGACCCAGTACTTC
V gene: TRBV20-1; J gene: TRBJ2-2; D gene: NA; clone size: many; CDR3 protein: CSAPRQTTGELFF; CDR3 DNA: TGCAGTGCTCCCCGACAGACCACCGGGGAGCTGTTTTTT
V gene: TRBV15; J gene: TRBJ2-5; D gene: NA; clone size: many; CDR3 protein: CATSRGLEGRAKTQYF; CDR3 DNA: TGTGCCACCAGCAGAGGCCTAGAAGGCAGGGCAAAGACCCAGTACTTC
V gene: TRBV12-3/TRBV12-4; J gene: TRBJ2-7; D gene: NA; clone size: few; CDR3 protein: CASSSRGANYEQYF; CDR3 DNA: TGTGCCAGCTCCTCCCGGGGGGCCAACTACGAGCAGTACTTC
V gene: TRBV19; J gene: TRBJ2-3; D gene: NA; clone size: NA; CDR3 protein: CASAGRGHTQYF; CDR3 DNA: TGTGCCAGTGCCGGCCGGGGGCATACGCAGTATTTT
V gene: TRBV18; J gene: TRBJ1-1; D gene: NA; clone size: few; CDR3 protein: CASSPPNSPEAFF; CDR3 DNA: TGTGCCAGCTCACCACCGAACAGCCCTGAAGCTTTCTTT
V gene: TRBV7-9; J gene: TRBJ2-1; D gene: TRBD1; clone size: NA; CDR3 protein: CASSPRDRVTNEQFF; CDR3 DNA: TGTGCCAGCAGCCCCCGGGACAGGGTCACGAATGAGCAGTTCTTC
V gene: TRBV7-9; J gene: TRBJ1-6; D gene: NA; clone size: many; CDR3 protein: CASSSNSRGNSPLHF; CDR3 DNA: TGTGCCAGCAGCTCGAACTCCCGAGGGAATTCACCCCTCCACTTT
V gene: TRBV6-2/TRBV6-3; J gene: TRBJ1-5; D gene: NA; clone size: many; CDR3 protein: CASSVQEGLRSNQPQHF; CDR3 DNA: TGTGCCAGCAGCGTACAGGAGGGTCTTAGAAGCAATCAGCCCCAGCATTTT
V gene: TRBV18; J gene: TRBJ2-1; D gene: TRBD2; clone size: many; CDR3 protein: CASSPLGGKDNEQFF; CDR3 DNA: TGTGCCAGCTCACCCCTGGGGGGGAAGGACAATGAGCAGTTCTTC